This TCR beta chain was sequenced for a study of blood T cell repertoires in COVID-19. Repertoires were generated with immunoSEQ multiplex PCR, while TCRdb's copy carries only in-frame clones and drops some. The data show 200,000 to 250,000 clones, about 82% seen once. CDR3 length: 11 residues. Germline V gene data show CDR1 as DFQATT and CDR2 as SNEGSKA (reference sequence). The V end lost 7 bases, the J end lost 3 bases, and 7 bases lay between the germline ends. The sequence came from a woman aged 45-59 years who had recovered from COVID-19. This chain uses TRBV20-1 with TRBJ1-5; D is undetermined. The material sequenced was PBMCs or T cells enriched from blood (not recorded which). CDR3 DNA: TGCAGTGTGGGAGTCAATCAGCCCCAGCATTTT. Its protein is CSVGVNQPQHF.